This paragraph reports one T cell receptor beta chain. The target antigen is unknown. The PCR used 60 Vbeta and 13 Jbeta primers. Only in-frame clones appear in the TCRdb table, and some are missing; sequencing was by immunoSEQ multiplex PCR. Here the sample spans about 200,000 clones, roughly four fifths being singletons. The germline V gene encodes CDR1 KGHSH and CDR2 LQKENI. V shed 3 bases, J shed 2 bases, and the junction held 13 bases outside the gene matches. The CDR3 has 17 amino acids. The data derive from a study of cytomegalovirus exposure and HLA in healthy donors. Study results and caveats: A later analysis reportedly found that, within productive TCRs, an Asian-associated ancestry cluster had fewer N-insertions than the mean observed across the approximately 600 donors. V- and J-gene trimming in TCR beta was tied to a missense DCLRE1C variant by an analysis performed later. TRBV6-2, TRBV6-3 and some other V segments were excluded as indistinguishable. Reported findings show TCR beta sequences accurately forecast HLA-A and HLA-B alleles in most subjects.

Sequenced: PBMCs. The chain joins TRBV18 to TRBJ2-7; TRBD1 agrees at 7 bases. The receptor comes from a man under 40 in good health and CMV-seronegative. The CDR3 DNA reads TGTGCCAGCTCACCGCTTAGCAGGACAGGACCAACCTACGAGCAGTACTTC. Protein: CASSPLSRTGPTYEQYF.